Listed here are 6 T cell receptor beta chains from one sample, sequenced in a study of blood T cells in healthy people across ages. With a J-beta primer mix and a sample-barcoded 5' primer, a second PCR ran about 7 to 12 cycles. TCRdb processed the 5' RACE reads anew with MiXCR; each CDR3 protein has one entry. This table has about 1.8 million distinct CDR3 sequences, about 50% appearing once. Sequencing was carried out using blood. The source of these receptors is a woman in her 40s in good health.

This clonotype has a handful of counts. This chain uses TRBV11-2 with TRBJ1-1; D possibly corresponds to TRBD1 (5 bases). The CDR3 covers 12 residues. V was trimmed by 1 base and J by 7 bases, leaving 7 bases between them. Germline-derived CDR1 and CDR2 are SGHAT and FQNNGV. DNA for the CDR3: TGTGCCAGCAGCTTAGTCGGGGGTGAAGCTTTCTTT. Amino acid sequence: CASSLVGGEAFF. Using reference TRBV11-2 and TRBJ1-1 for the parts outside the CDR3, the full variable domain is EAGVAQSPRYKIIEKRQSVAFWCNPISGHATLYWYQQILGQGPKLLIQFQNNGVVDDSQLPKDRFSAERLKGVDSTLKIQPAKLEDSAVYLCASSLVGGEAFFGQGTRLTVV.

This clonotype was picked up a small number of times. This chain connects TRBV20-1 to TRBJ1-2; weak D call: TRBD1 (5 bases). CDR1 is DFQATT and CDR2 is SNEGSKA in the germline V gene (reference sequence). The CDR3 has 13 amino acids. V dropped 3 bases and J dropped 2 bases, with 10 bases sitting between them. The CDR3 sequence: CSARWGRNYGYTF. In nucleotides, the CDR3 is TGCAGTGCTAGGTGGGGCAGGAACTATGGCTACACCTTC.

V is TRBV7-9 and J is TRBJ2-7; D unclear. CDR1 is SEHNR and CDR2 is FQNEAQ in the germline V gene (reference sequence). The CDR3 has 15 amino acids. With 5 bases removed from V and 0 bases from J, the gap between germline ends came to 14 bases. The CDR3 here is CASSPSKPGSYEQYF. CDR3 in DNA: TGTGCCAGCAGCCCCTCGAAGCCTGGCTCCTACGAGCAGTACTTC.

The rearrangement joins TRBV9 to TRBJ1-1; possibly TRBD1 for D (6 bases). V lost 2 bases, J lost 1 base, and 15 bases lay in between. Germline-derived CDR1 and CDR2 are SGDLS and YYNGEE. This CDR3 has 16 amino acids. CDR3 region: CASSVAWVGANTEAFF. CDR3 nucleotides: TGTGCCAGCAGCGTGGCGTGGGTGGGGGCGAACACTGAAGCTTTCTTT.

The chain uses TRBV10-2 and TRBJ2-1; D unresolved. V was trimmed by 3 bases and J by 4 bases, leaving 19 bases between them. This CDR3 is built from 17 residues. Looked up from germline, CDR1 is WSHSY and CDR2 is SAAADI. Here the CDR3 reads CASSESHPGQRYNEQFF. CDR3 in DNA: TGCGCCAGCAGTGAAAGTCATCCGGGCCAGAGATACAATGAGCAGTTCTTC.

The V call is TRBV29-1, the J call TRBJ2-1; no reliable D call. The end of the DNA is better explained by TRBJ2-7, so the J call may be wrong. The CDR3 spans 13 residues. Germline V gene sequence: CDR1 SQVTM, CDR2 ANQGSEA. CDR3 DNA sequence: TGCAGCGTTTCCGAGAGCTCCTACAATGAGCAGTACTTC. Protein sequence: CSVSESSYNEQYF.